These T cell receptor beta chains were read from a single sample in a study of OX40 agonist ivuxolimab in advanced cancers. Profiled with immunoSEQ multiplex PCR; TCRdb holds only in-frame clones, not every one. This sample has roughly 45,000 clones, with around 79% found just once. The source was CD4+ or CD8+ T cells sorted from blood, collected in a trial of the OX40 agonist ivuxolimab. Receptors were obtained from an adult with an advanced solid tumor such as melanoma, head and neck, liver or kidney cancer. Each CDR3 is given with its conserved first and last residue.

J gene	V gene	CDR3 protein
TRBJ2-2	TRBV18	CASSSRLAGRAGELFF
TRBJ2-2	TRBV19	CASSIGAASGELFF
TRBJ1-1	TRBV7-9	CASSRRDRGLEAFF
TRBJ2-2	TRBV4-2	CASSRQTNTGELFF
TRBJ1-5	TRBV5-1	CASSAGGRDQPQHF
TRBJ2-3	TRBV6-4	CASTDGRGTQYF
TRBJ1-2	TRBV11-2	CASSLSPEGYGYTF
TRBJ2-7	TRBV5-8	CASSSLYWDRGGEQYF
TRBJ1-1	TRBV29-1	CSVEDRTGGYVAEAFF
TRBJ2-3	TRBV6-5	CASGRTDTQYF
TRBJ2-3	TRBV2	CASSEVRRTSTDTQYF
TRBJ1-1	TRBV29-1	CSVGPGTSNTEAFF
TRBJ2-3	TRBV11-3	CASSSRYGLADTQYF
TRBJ2-7	TRBV6-5	CASRRSESSYEQYF
TRBJ2-1	TRBV27	CASSSGQGHYNEQFF
TRBJ2-3	TRBV2	CASSEGLSTDTQYF
TRBJ1-2	TRBV7-2	CASSPDPGQGPGYTF
TRBJ1-4	TRBV7-9	CASSFTGEVFNEKLFF
TRBJ2-7	TRBV30	CAWRPGQTYEQYF
TRBJ1-4	TRBV11-2	CASSLDRGGRYEKLFF
TRBJ1-4	TRBV19	CASSQGNNEKLFF
TRBJ2-5	TRBV5-1	CASSLTSGMETQYF
TRBJ2-1	TRBV5-1	CASSLVPGDSNEQFF
TRBJ1-2	TRBV18	CASSPSFGQGRGDYGYTF
TRBJ2-7	TRBV7-2	CASSLILHEQYF
TRBJ2-7	TRBV15	CATSRDRYEQYF
TRBJ1-6	TRBV7-2	CASSLVGDRTLHF
TRBJ1-6	TRBV2	CASSEVAGTGILHF
TRBJ1-1	TRBV5-1	CASSLAVASEAFF
TRBJ2-5	TRBV19	CASNQGEETQYF
TRBJ2-7	TRBV27	CASRSWGRQTMDEQYF